This TCR beta chain is from a study of somatic mutations in cytotoxic T cells in rheumatoid arthritis. This table comes from immunoSEQ multiplex PCR, and its TCRdb copy is limited to in-frame clones, with some not included. Seen here are under 7,000 clones, almost 80% observed once, and the top ten hold approximately 30%. This CDR3 has 13 residues. V was trimmed by 6 bases and J by 4 bases, leaving 12 bases between them. Germline V gives CDR1 SEHNR, CDR2 FQNEAQ (reference sequence). The rearrangement joins TRBV7-9 to TRBJ1-2; maybe TRBD1 (6 bases). Sequencing used CD8+ T cells sorted from blood. The source is an adult with rheumatoid arthritis. This chain's CDR3 is CASSPRQAYGYTF. As DNA, the CDR3 is TGTGCCAGCAGTCCTCGACAGGCCTATGGCTACACCTTC.